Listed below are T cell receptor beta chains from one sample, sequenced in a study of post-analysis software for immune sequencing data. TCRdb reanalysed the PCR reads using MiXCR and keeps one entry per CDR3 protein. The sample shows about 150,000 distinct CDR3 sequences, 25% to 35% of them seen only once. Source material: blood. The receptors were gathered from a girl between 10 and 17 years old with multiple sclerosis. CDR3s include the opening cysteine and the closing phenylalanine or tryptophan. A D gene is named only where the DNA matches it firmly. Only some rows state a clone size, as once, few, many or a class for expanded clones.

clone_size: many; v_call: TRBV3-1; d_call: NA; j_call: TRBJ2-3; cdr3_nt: TGTGCCAGCAGCCGAGACGTCGGAGATACGCAGTATTTT; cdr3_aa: CASSRDVGDTQYF
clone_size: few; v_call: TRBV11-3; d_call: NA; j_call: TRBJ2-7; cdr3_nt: TGTGCCAGCAGCGTAAGACAGCGTGAGAGCTCCTACAATGAGCAGTACTTC; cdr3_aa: CASSVRQRESSYNEQYF
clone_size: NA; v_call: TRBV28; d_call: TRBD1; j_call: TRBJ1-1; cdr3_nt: TGTGCCCTAATACGGGAAAAAAGGGGGCGGGGGGTGAACACTGAAGCTTTCTTT; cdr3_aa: CALIREKRGRGVNTEAFF
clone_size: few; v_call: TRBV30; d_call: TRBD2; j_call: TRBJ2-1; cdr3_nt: TGTGCCTGGAGTGTGGGGGGAGGGATTTTGCAGCAGTTCTTC; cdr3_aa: CAWSVGGGILQQFF
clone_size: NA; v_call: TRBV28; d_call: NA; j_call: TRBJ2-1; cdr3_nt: TGTGCCGGCACCACCTACAATGAGCAGTTCTTC; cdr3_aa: CAGTTYNEQFF
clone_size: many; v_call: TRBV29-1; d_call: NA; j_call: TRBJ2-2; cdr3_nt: TGCAGCGTTGAAGAACTCGGGACACAGAACACCGGGGAGCTGTTTTTT; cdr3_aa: CSVEELGTQNTGELFF
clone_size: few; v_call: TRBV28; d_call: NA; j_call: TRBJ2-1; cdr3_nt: TGTGCCAGCAGTCCTCGACTAACGGGAGTTGAGCAGTTCTTC; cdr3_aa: CASSPRLTGVEQFF
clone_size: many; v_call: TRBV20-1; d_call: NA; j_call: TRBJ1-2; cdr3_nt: TGCAGTATGGTACCCCCGGGGCAAGGCTACACCTTC; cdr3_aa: CSMVPPGQGYTF
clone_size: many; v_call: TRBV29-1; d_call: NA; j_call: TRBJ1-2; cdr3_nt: TGCAGCGTTGTCAAACAGTCCGAGGGCTACACCTTC; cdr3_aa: CSVVKQSEGYTF
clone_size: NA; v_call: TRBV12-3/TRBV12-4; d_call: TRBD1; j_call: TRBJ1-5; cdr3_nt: TGTGCCAGCACCGGGACAGATAATCAGCCCCAGCATTTT; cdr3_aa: CASTGTDNQPQHF